Sequencing of this T cell receptor (beta chain) was carried out in a study of T cell responses to AZD1222 COVID-19 vaccine. V was clipped by 5 bases and J by 1 base, with 12 bases between them. This CDR3 comprises 15 residues. Germline V gene data show CDR1 as LGHDT and CDR2 as YNNKEL (reference sequence). The sample holds a few counts of this clone. Data came from immunoSEQ multiplex PCR; TCRdb stores just in-frame clones and leaves some out. The sample lists over 120,000 clones, 90% to 95% occurring once. Specimen: peripheral blood, collected on day 0 of AZD1222 vaccination. The sequence came from an adult in good health. The chain links TRBV3-1 (or the pseudogene TRBV3-2) to TRBJ2-1; possible D gene TRBD2, 7 bases. The CDR3 is CASSRGGKSYNEQFF. The CDR3 DNA is TGTGCCAGCAGCAGGGGGGGGAAGTCCTACAATGAGCAGTTCTTC.